This T cell receptor (beta chain) was identified in a study of blood T cell repertoires in COVID-19. Study in general: PBMCs, B-cell-depleted T cells, or T cells were the source of the cDNA or gDNA that made up the material.

Recovered status applied to Cohort 3 donors who had two consecutive negative PCRs. It also applied to those with clearance or with symptom resolution. Measured with immunoSEQ multiplex PCR; TCRdb has only the in-frame clones, and not every one. The data hold around 200,000 clones, with less than 85% observed a single time. The CDR3 sequence is 14 residues long. CDR1 MNHEY and CDR2 SVGAGI come from the germline V gene. V lost 4 bases and J lost 7; bases outside the gene matches: 7. The chain is built from TRBV6-5 and TRBJ1-2, with 9 positions matching TRBD1. Source material: PBMCs or T cells enriched from blood (not recorded which). This sequence was found in a man aged 40-55 years who had recovered from COVID-19. DNA for the CDR3: TGTGCCAGCAGTTCGGACAGGGGATATAGTGGCTACACCTTC. Translated: CASSSDRGYSGYTF.